Listed here are 3 T cell receptor beta chains from one sample, sequenced in a study of CD8+ T cells in alopecia areata. RNA extraction was followed by reverse transcription into cDNA, which acted as the sequencing template. Generated by immunoSEQ multiplex PCR, the TCRdb table keeps only in-frame clones and is missing some. The repertoire holds approximately 24,000 clones, with 52% as singletons. Sequencing input: NKG2D-high CD8+ T cells sorted from blood. These receptors originate from a human donor with alopecia areata.

This clone has only a few counts. The chain couples TRBV7-9 to TRBJ2-7; maybe TRBD1 (5 bases). The CDR3 covers 11 residues. V lost 10 bases, J lost 4 bases, and 11 bases lay in between. Germline lookup yields CDR1 SEHNR and CDR2 FQNEAQ (reference sequence). CDR3 residues: CATETGYEQYF. The CDR3 bases are TGTGCCACCGAAACAGGTTACGAGCAGTACTTC. The full variable domain, with the rest looked up from reference TRBV7-9 and TRBJ2-7, is DTGVSQNPRHKITKRGQNVTFRCDPISEHNRLYWYRQTLGQGPEFLTYFQNEAQLEKSRLLSDRFSAERPKGSFSTLEIQRTEQGDSAMYLCATETGYEQYFGPGTRLTVT.

On this clone itself: The germline gene is not matched at one end of the junction; a read error may be the cause. The rearrangement uses TRBV25-1 and TRBJ2-1; a possible D gene is TRBD2 (5 bases). The CDR3 is made up of 11 amino acids. Germline CDR1 reads MGHDK; CDR2 reads SYGVNS. This CDR3 reads CAGSPGDEQFF. In DNA form, the CDR3 reads TGTGCCGGCAGCCCCGGGGATGAGCAGTTCTTC.

The chain uses TRBV27 and TRBJ1-1; D gene uncertain. The CDR3 totals 13 residues. Trimming shortened V by 3 bases and J by 6 bases, and 11 bases separated the two germline ends. The germline CDR1 and CDR2 sequences are MNHEY and SMNVEV (reference sequence). Written as DNA, the CDR3 is TGTGCCAGCAGTTTTGGGGAAAACGCTGAAGCTTTCTTT. It encodes CASSFGENAEAFF.